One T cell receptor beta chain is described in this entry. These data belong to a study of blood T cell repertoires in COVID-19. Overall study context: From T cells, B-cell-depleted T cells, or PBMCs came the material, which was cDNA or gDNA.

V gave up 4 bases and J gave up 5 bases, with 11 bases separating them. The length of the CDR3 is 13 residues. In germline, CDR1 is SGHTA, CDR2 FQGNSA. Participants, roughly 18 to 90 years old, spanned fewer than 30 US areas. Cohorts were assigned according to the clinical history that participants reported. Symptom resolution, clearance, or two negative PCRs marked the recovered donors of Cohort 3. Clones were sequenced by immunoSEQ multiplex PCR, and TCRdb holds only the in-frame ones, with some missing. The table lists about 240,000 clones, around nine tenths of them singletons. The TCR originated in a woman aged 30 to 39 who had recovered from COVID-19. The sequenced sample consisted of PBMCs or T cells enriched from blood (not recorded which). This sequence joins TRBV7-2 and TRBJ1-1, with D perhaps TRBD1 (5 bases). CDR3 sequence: CASSSWGETEAFF. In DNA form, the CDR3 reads TGTGCCAGCAGCTCTTGGGGGGAGACTGAAGCTTTCTTT.